Listed here are 14 T cell receptor beta chains from one sample, sequenced in a study of T cells in localized non-small cell lung cancer. Only in-frame clones appear in the TCRdb table, and some are missing; sequencing was by immunoSEQ multiplex PCR. The data contain fewer than 25,000 clones, about 94% of them singletons. The specimen was peripheral blood, collected before any cancer treatment. The origin of the receptors is a woman aged 40 to 75 with stage I lung adenocarcinoma.

The V and J genes are TRBV14 and TRBJ2-3; 11 nucleotides align to TRBD2. V shed 6 bases, J shed 15 bases, and the junction held 8 bases outside the gene matches. CDR1 is SGHDN and CDR2 is FVKESK in the germline V gene. CDR3 length: 12 residues. CDR3 residues: CASRQTSGSCYF. CDR3 coding DNA: TGTGCCAGCAGGCAAACTAGCGGGAGTTGCTATTTT.

V gene TRBV28 combines with J gene TRBJ1-5; D possibly corresponds to TRBD1 (5 bases). Germline assignment: CDR1 MDHEN and CDR2 SYDVKM. The CDR3 is made up of 15 amino acids. Trimming took off 8 bases at V and 0 bases at J, with 14 bases between the two ends. The CDR3 nucleotides read TGTGCCAGCGGGGAACAGGTTTATAGCAATCAGCCCCAGCATTTT. Protein: CASGEQVYSNQPQHF.

V and J are TRBV9 and TRBJ1-4; 9 nucleotides match TRBD1. CDR1 is SGDLS, CDR2 YYNGEE, per germline. The CDR3 sequence is 15 residues long. J lost 7 bases, V lost 3 bases, and 7 bases had no gene match. CDR3 sequence: CASSAPGQGSEKLFF. The CDR3 DNA sequence: TGTGCCAGCAGCGCCCCCGGACAGGGGAGTGAAAAACTGTTTTTT.

The chain carries TRBV20-1 and TRBJ1-2; 9 bases match TRBD1. Losses at the gene ends were 5 bases for V and 13 bases for J; bases not matched to a gene: 8. CDR1 DFQATT and CDR2 SNEGSKA come from the germline V gene (reference sequence). This CDR3 is 11 amino acids long. The CDR3: CSARRDRVITF. The CDR3 region has the DNA TGCAGTGCTCGTCGGGACAGGGTAATCACCTTC.

This chain joins TRBV7-2 and TRBJ1-3; D remains ambiguous. The germline V gene has CDR1 SGHTA and CDR2 FQGNSA. Trimming took off 5 bases at V and 2 bases at J, with 10 bases between the two ends. The CDR3 consists of 14 residues. CDR3 nucleotide sequence: TGTGCCAGCAGCCCTCCAGGTGCTGGAAACACCATATATTTT. Amino acids: CASSPPGAGNTIYF.

This sequence joins TRBV21-1 and TRBJ1-5. TRBV21-1 is reported as a pseudogene. The CDR3 extends over 13 amino acids. This chain's CDR3 is CASSKAPLQPQHF. For the CDR3, the DNA is TGTGCCAGCAGCAAAGCCCCCCTACAGCCCCAGCATTTT.

The chain is built from TRBV5-1 and TRBJ2-7; a possible D gene is TRBD1 (5 bases). The length of the CDR3 is 12 residues. The V end lost 2 bases, the J end lost 3 bases, and 6 bases lay between the germline ends. The germline CDR1 and CDR2 sequences are SGHRS and YFSETQ. The DNA of the CDR3 is TGCGCCAGCAGCTTAGGGGACTACGAGCAGTACTTC. Its translation is CASSLGDYEQYF.

The genes are TRBV27 and TRBJ2-7; TRBD2 aligns across 11 bases. Per germline, CDR1 MNHEY and CDR2 SMNVEV (reference sequence). The J segment lost 4 bases and the V segment lost 1 base, leaving 3 bases of the junction unmatched. CDR3 length equals 15 residues. In DNA, the CDR3 is TGTGCCAGCAGTTTATTAGGGACTAGCGGATACGAGCAGTACTTC. Amino acids: CASSLLGTSGYEQYF.

This chain joins TRBV19 and TRBJ2-6; weak D call: TRBD1 (7 bases). The CDR3 runs 16 residues. The V gene lost 8 bases and the J gene lost 0 bases, with 14 bases spanning the gap. The germline V gene has CDR1 LNHDA and CDR2 SQIVND (reference sequence). CDR3 protein: CASARGTASGANVLTF. In DNA form, the CDR3 reads TGTGCCAGTGCACGGGGGACAGCCTCTGGGGCCAACGTCCTGACTTTC.

The chain has TRBV28 and TRBJ2-1, with 10 bases aligning to TRBD2. CDR1 is MDHEN, CDR2 SYDVKM, per germline. The CDR3 is 15 amino acids. V shed 0 bases, J shed 5 bases, and the junction held 1 base outside the gene matches. The CDR3, as DNA: TGTGCCAGCAGTTTATGGCTAGCGGGAGACAATGAGCAGTTCTTC. Its protein product is CASSLWLAGDNEQFF.

This clone was observed a handful of times. J is TRBJ2-2 and V is TRBV18; 9 positions agree with TRBD1. Trimming removed 0 bases from V and 5 bases from J; junction bases left unmatched: 7. Germline CDR1 is KGHSH and CDR2 is LQKENI. The CDR3 sequence is 17 residues long. For the CDR3, the DNA is TGTGCCAGCTCACCACCCAATGTCGGACAGGGGACCGGGGAGCTGTTTTTT. It yields the protein CASSPPNVGQGTGELFF. Full variable domain (missing parts from reference TRBV18 and TRBJ2-2): NAGVMQNPRHLVRRRGQEARLRCSPMKGHSHVYWYRQLPEEGLKFMVYLQKENIIDESGMPKERFSAEFPKEGPSILRIQQVVRGDSAAYFCASSPPNVGQGTGELFFGEGSRLTVL.

The V and J genes are TRBV19 and TRBJ2-4, with D possibly TRBD2 on 6 matching bases. Germline CDR1 and CDR2: LNHDA and SQIVND (reference sequence). Trimming left V 3 bases short and J 0 bases short, with 24 bases between. CDR3 length: 20 amino acids. This CDR3 reads CASSIGGYGQLTTAKNIQYF. As DNA, the CDR3 is TGTGCCAGTAGTATCGGGGGATATGGGCAACTTACTACAGCCAAAAACATTCAGTACTTC. Filled out from reference TRBV19 and TRBJ2-4, the complete variable domain reads DGGITQSPKYLFRKEGQNVTLSCEQNLNHDAMYWYRQDPGQGLRLIYYSQIVNDFQKGDIAEGYSVSREKKESFPLTVTSAQKNPTAFYLCASSIGGYGQLTTAKNIQYFGAGTRLSVL.

V gene TRBV9 combines with J gene TRBJ2-5; tentative D call: TRBD1 (6 bases). V gave up 2 bases and J gave up 2 bases, with 13 bases separating them. Germline V CDR1 and CDR2: SGDLS, YYNGEE. CDR3 length equals 15 residues. CDR3 DNA: TGTGCCAGCAGCGTGGGGGACATGGGGCAAGAGACCCAGTACTTC. Amino acid sequence: CASSVGDMGQETQYF.

In DNA, the CDR3 is TGCGCCAGCAGCGCAACAGGGGGCCCTAACTATGGCTACACCTTC. Amino acids: CASSATGGPNYGYTF. J is TRBJ1-2 and V is TRBV5-1, with 9 bases that match TRBD1. CDR1 is SGHRS and CDR2 is YFSETQ in the germline V gene. The CDR3 length is 15 residues. V shed 4 bases and J 0 bases; nucleotides not matched to a gene: 4.